This T cell receptor beta chain was identified in a study of cytomegalovirus exposure and HLA in healthy donors. Study results and limitations: Accurate prediction of HLA-A and HLA-B alleles (for most subjects) was reportedly achieved from TCR beta sequences.

Comment on this clone: Its antigen is unknown.

The CDR3 extends over 14 amino acids. V trimming: 5 bases; J trimming: 7 bases; junction bases outside the gene matches: 9. Germline V gene lookup returns CDR1 SEHNR and CDR2 FQNEAQ (reference sequence). The primer mix had 60 Vbeta and 13 Jbeta primers. As originally analysed: Among the unique TCR beta chains that a later analysis counted, 70 million to 85 million in all, about 10 million were shared. Produced via immunoSEQ multiplex PCR; TCRdb's table is partial and in-frame only. D and trimming were read from the DNA, whereas the V and J calls and clone size are those reported in that table. This table holds 100,000 or so clones, around 73% found once.

Material: PBMCs. This receptor was obtained from a man between 25 and 39 years old in good health and CMV-seronegative. The chain combines TRBV7-9 with TRBJ1-2; 8 bases are shared with TRBD1. The CDR3 is CASSRGQGDAGYTF. In DNA, the CDR3 is TGTGCCAGCAGCCGAGGACAGGGAGATGCTGGCTACACCTTC.